This passage covers 15 T cell receptor beta chains from one sample sequenced in a study of chemoradiotherapy in HPV16-positive cancers. Only in-frame clones appear in the TCRdb table, and some are missing; sequencing was by immunoSEQ multiplex PCR. The data show 6,500 to 9,000 clones, about four fifths seen once. The source was tumor tissue, collected from a patient who underwent chemoradiotherapy. The receptor set was obtained from a human donor with HPV-associated anogenital cancer.

The rearrangement joins TRBV20-1 to TRBJ2-4; D unresolved. Germline loops: CDR1 DFQATT, CDR2 SNEGSKA (reference sequence). With 3 bases removed from V and 7 bases from J, the gap between germline ends came to 7 bases. This CDR3 has 11 amino acids. The CDR3 sequence: CSASHGNIQYF. For the CDR3, the DNA is TGCAGTGCTAGTCATGGGAACATTCAGTACTTC.

V and J are TRBV5-4 and TRBJ2-3, with 9 bases matching TRBD2. Per the germline V gene, CDR1 is SGHNT and CDR2 is YYREEE (reference sequence). The V and J ends lost 2 bases and 6 bases, in that order; junction bases with no gene match: 10. The CDR3 is made up of 16 amino acids. CDR3 nucleotide sequence: TGTGCCAGCAGCTTCCGAATAGCGGGGGTCCTGGATACGCAGTATTTT. Its protein product is CASSFRIAGVLDTQYF.

This clone was detected a few times. This chain connects TRBV5-1 to TRBJ2-1; D is perhaps TRBD2 (5 bases). Deletions cut 8 bases from V and 5 bases from J, with 17 bases between. Germline values: CDR1 SGHRS, CDR2 YFSETQ. The CDR3 consists of 14 residues. CDR3 nucleotides: TGCGCCAGTCTAAACGAGGGCCTAAACAATGAGCAGTTCTTC. It codes for CASLNEGLNNEQFF.

V is TRBV7-2 and J is TRBJ1-5; a weak D match, TRBD1 (5 bases). V lost 3 bases and J 3 bases, leaving 12 bases between the germline ends. CDR3 length: 15 residues. Germline V gives CDR1 SGHTA, CDR2 FQGNSA. The CDR3 protein is CASSLIWGNNQPQHF. CDR3 DNA: TGTGCCAGCAGCTTGATATGGGGGAACAATCAGCCCCAGCATTTT.

This chain uses TRBV11-3 with TRBJ2-1; D is unclear. CDR1 and CDR2 from the germline V gene are SGHNT and YENEEA. The V end lost 4 bases, the J end lost 8 bases, and 12 bases lay between the germline ends. The CDR3 is 13 residues long. For the CDR3, the DNA is TGTGCCAGCAGCTCCTCCGTCCTCCATGAGCAGTTCTTC. Amino acid sequence: CASSSSVLHEQFF.

The genes are TRBV10-2 and TRBJ2-7; 8 bases agree with TRBD1. This CDR3 is 15 amino acids long. V shed 4 bases, J shed 0 bases, and the junction held 5 bases outside the gene matches. Germline CDR1 WSHSY, CDR2 SAAADI. The CDR3 loop is CASSGRTGSSYEQYF. In DNA form, the CDR3 reads TGCGCCAGCAGTGGTCGGACAGGGAGCTCCTACGAGCAGTACTTC.

V is TRBV14 and J is TRBJ1-6; D gene unclear. This CDR3 is 13 amino acids long. V gave up 4 bases and J gave up 7 bases, with 8 bases separating them. Germline CDR1 is SGHDN and CDR2 is FVKESK. This CDR3 is CASSPFANSPLHF. The CDR3 region has the DNA TGTGCCAGCAGCCCCTTTGCGAATTCACCCCTCCACTTT.

CDR3 residues: CASSQSTGEAFF. In nucleotides, the CDR3 is TGCGCCAGCAGCCAATCGACCGGCGAAGCTTTCTTT. The gene calls are TRBV5-1 and TRBJ1-1, with D hard to call. The V gene's germline CDR1 is SGHRS and CDR2 YFSETQ. CDR3 size: 12 residues. V was cut by 4 bases and J by 8 bases, with 12 bases left in between. The full variable domain, in which reference TRBV5-1 and TRBJ1-1 provide the parts outside the CDR3, is KAGVTQTPRYLIKTRGQQVTLSCSPISGHRSVSWYQQTPGQGLQFLFEYFSETQRNKGNFPGRFSGRQFSNSRSEMNVSTLELGDSALYLCASSQSTGEAFFGQGTRLTVV.

The gene calls are TRBV28 and TRBJ1-3; TRBD1 aligns across 7 bases. The CDR3 sequence is 16 residues long. The V gene end was trimmed by 6 bases and the J gene end by 0 bases; junction bases not matched to a gene: 8. The germline V gene has CDR1 MDHEN and CDR2 SYDVKM. The CDR3 nucleotides are TGTGCCAGCAGCTCCACAGGGGAGCTCTCTGGAAACACCATATATTTT. This codes for CASSSTGELSGNTIYF.

The CDR3 DNA reads TGTGCCAGCAGACGACAGGGGGCCCCTGGAAACACCATATATTTT. Protein sequence: CASRRQGAPGNTIYF. V gene TRBV6-5 combines with J gene TRBJ1-3; 10 nucleotides agree with TRBD1. Germline V gene sequence: CDR1 MNHEY, CDR2 SVGAGI. The CDR3 runs 15 residues. The J segment lost 2 bases and the V segment lost 6 bases, leaving 4 bases of the junction unmatched.

The chain has TRBV30 and TRBJ2-1; D is ambiguous. Germline loops: CDR1 GTSNPN, CDR2 SVGIG (reference sequence). V lost 4 bases, J lost 0 bases, and 10 bases lay in between. The CDR3 sequence is 14 residues long. CDR3 in DNA: TGTGCCTGGATTGGAGAGAGCTCCTACAATGAGCAGTTCTTC. Encoded protein: CAWIGESSYNEQFF.

The V gene is TRBV14, the J gene TRBJ2-5; TRBD2 matches at 8 bases. V dropped 4 bases and J dropped 2; count of bases not matched to a gene: 9. The CDR3 loop spans 16 amino acids. Germline V gene lookup returns CDR1 SGHDN and CDR2 FVKESK. The DNA of the CDR3 is TGTGCCAGCAGCCCCCGGGGGGGCCCCTGGCAAGAGACCCAGTACTTC. It encodes CASSPRGGPWQETQYF. Using reference TRBV14 and TRBJ2-5 for the parts outside the CDR3, the full variable domain is EAGVTQFPSHSVIEKGQTVTLRCDPISGHDNLYWYRRVMGKEIKFLLHFVKESKQDESGMPNNRFLAERTGGTYSTLKVQPAELEDSGVYFCASSPRGGPWQETQYFGPGTRLLVL.

This clone was detected a few times. The chain combines TRBV7-9 with TRBJ2-1; D not certain. The length of the CDR3 is 15 residues. Trimming left V 5 bases short and J 7 bases short, with 18 bases between. Per the germline V gene, CDR1 is SEHNR and CDR2 is FQNEAQ (reference sequence). The CDR3 reads CASSPRLSPGNEQFF. The CDR3 nucleotides read TGTGCCAGCAGCCCCCGTTTGAGCCCCGGGAATGAGCAGTTCTTC.

In its sample, this clone was seen a few times. V gene TRBV28 combines with J gene TRBJ1-4, with 7 bases matching TRBD1. This CDR3 region has 14 residues. Germline assignment: CDR1 MDHEN and CDR2 SYDVKM. Losses at the gene ends were 3 bases for V and 14 bases for J; bases not matched to a gene: 12. CDR3 DNA: TGTGCCAGCAGTTTTCCCCTTCCGGGACAGAGCCTGTTTTTT. It is translated as CASSFPLPGQSLFF.

The chain couples TRBV9 to TRBJ2-1, with 15 bases aligning to TRBD2. This CDR3 has 18 amino acids. The germline V gene has CDR1 SGDLS and CDR2 YYNGEE. J was trimmed by 0 bases and V by 2 bases; bases with no gene match: 3. The CDR3 protein is CASSVGTSGGSSYNEQFF. CDR3 bases: TGTGCCAGCAGCGTTGGGACTAGCGGGGGGAGCTCCTACAATGAGCAGTTCTTC.